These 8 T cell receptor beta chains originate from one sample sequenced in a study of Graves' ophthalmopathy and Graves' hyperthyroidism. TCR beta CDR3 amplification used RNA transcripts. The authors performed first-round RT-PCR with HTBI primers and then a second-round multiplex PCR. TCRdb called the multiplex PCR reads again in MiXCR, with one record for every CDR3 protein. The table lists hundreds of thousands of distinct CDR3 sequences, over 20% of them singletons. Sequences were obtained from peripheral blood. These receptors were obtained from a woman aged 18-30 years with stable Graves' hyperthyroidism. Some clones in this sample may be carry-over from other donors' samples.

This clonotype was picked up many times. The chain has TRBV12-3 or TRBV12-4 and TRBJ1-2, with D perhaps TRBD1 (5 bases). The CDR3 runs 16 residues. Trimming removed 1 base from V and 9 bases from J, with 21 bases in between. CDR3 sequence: CASSLVPGVPGESYTF. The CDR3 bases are TGTGCCAGCAGTTTAGTGCCGGGGGTTCCGGGGGAGAGCTACACCTTC.

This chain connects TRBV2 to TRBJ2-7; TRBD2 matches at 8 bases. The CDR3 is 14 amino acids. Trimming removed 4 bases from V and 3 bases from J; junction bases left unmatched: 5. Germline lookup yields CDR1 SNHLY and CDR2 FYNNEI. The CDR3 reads CASSGSGDIYEQYF. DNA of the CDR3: TGTGCCAGCAGTGGTAGCGGGGACATCTACGAGCAGTACTTC.

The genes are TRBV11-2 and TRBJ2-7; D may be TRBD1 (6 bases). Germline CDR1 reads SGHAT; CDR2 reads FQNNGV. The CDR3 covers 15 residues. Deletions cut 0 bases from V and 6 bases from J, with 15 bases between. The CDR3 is CASSLESGVKGEQYF. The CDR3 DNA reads TGTGCCAGCAGCTTAGAGTCAGGGGTGAAAGGCGAGCAGTACTTC.

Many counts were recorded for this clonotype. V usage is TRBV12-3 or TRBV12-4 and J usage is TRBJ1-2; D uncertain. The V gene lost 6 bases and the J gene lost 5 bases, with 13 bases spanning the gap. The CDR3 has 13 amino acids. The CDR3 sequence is CASSLTRPYGYTF. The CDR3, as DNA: TGTGCCAGCAGCCTCACGCGGCCTTATGGCTACACCTTC.

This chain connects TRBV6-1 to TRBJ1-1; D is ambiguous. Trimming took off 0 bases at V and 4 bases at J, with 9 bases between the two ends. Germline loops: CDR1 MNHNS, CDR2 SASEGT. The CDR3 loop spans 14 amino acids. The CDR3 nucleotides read TGTGCCAGCAGTGAAGCGGGCCCGCTCACTGAAGCTTTCTTT. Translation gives CASSEAGPLTEAFF.

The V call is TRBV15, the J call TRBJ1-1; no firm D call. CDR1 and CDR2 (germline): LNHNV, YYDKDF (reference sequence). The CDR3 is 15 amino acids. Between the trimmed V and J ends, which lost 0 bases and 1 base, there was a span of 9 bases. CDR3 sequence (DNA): TGTGCCACCAGCAGAGATCCTGGAACGAACACTGAAGCTTTCTTT. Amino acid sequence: CATSRDPGTNTEAFF.

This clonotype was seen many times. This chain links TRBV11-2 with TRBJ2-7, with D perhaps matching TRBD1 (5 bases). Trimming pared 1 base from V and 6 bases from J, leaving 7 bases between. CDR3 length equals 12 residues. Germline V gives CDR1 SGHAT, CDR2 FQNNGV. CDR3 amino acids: CASSLARVEQYF. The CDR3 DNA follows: TGTGCCAGCAGCTTAGCCAGGGTCGAGCAGTACTTC. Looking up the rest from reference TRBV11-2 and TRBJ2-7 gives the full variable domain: EAGVAQSPRYKIIEKRQSVAFWCNPISGHATLYWYQQILGQGPKLLIQFQNNGVVDDSQLPKDRFSAERLKGVDSTLKIQPAKLEDSAVYLCASSLARVEQYFGPGTRLTVT.

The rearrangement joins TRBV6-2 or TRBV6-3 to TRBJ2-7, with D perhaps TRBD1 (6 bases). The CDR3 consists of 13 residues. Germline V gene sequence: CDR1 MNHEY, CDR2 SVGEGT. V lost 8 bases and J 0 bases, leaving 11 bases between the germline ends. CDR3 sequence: CASRDNLSYEQYF. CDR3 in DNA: TGTGCCAGCCGGGACAACCTCTCCTACGAGCAGTACTTC.